Listed below are T cell receptor beta chains from one sample, sequenced in a study of Ad26.COV2.S vaccination and SARS-CoV-2 variants. Libraries were prepared by immunoSEQ multiplex PCR; TCRdb keeps only in-frame clonotypes and omits some of them. The sample consists of about 680,000 clones, roughly nine tenths of them appearing once. Sequencing was performed on peripheral blood, taken in a trial of Ad26.COV2.S vaccine versus placebo. The receptors originated from a person aged 18-65 years who received the Ad26.COV2.S COVID-19 vaccine or a placebo. CDR3s include the opening cysteine and the closing phenylalanine or tryptophan. The order of the fields is CDR3 protein, CDR3 DNA, clone size, J gene, D gene, V gene. D genes are given only for firm matches. Part of the rows lack a size; the others show once, few, many or a class for expanded clones.

CASSLATTTSQSPLHF TGTGCCAGCAGCTTAGCTACAACAACCTCCCAGTCACCCCTCCACTTT - TRBJ1-6 - TRBV7-2
CASSSGGLTSYNSPLHF TGTGCCAGCAGCTCCGGGGGGTTAACCTCCTATAATTCACCCCTCCACTTT - TRBJ1-6 - TRBV5-6
CASSQGGQPQHF TGTGCCAGCAGCCAAGGGGGCCAGCCCCAGCATTTT - TRBJ1-5 - TRBV3-1/TRBV3-2
CAIQQGLDEQYF TGTGCCATACAACAGGGATTGGACGAGCAGTACTTC - TRBJ2-7 - TRBV25-1
CASSSAIGADTQYF TGCGCCAGCAGCTCGGCAATTGGGGCAGATACGCAGTATTTT - TRBJ2-3 - TRBV5-1
CASRHLLTGELFF TGTGCCAGCAGACACTTACTCACCGGGGAGCTGTTTTTT few TRBJ2-2 - TRBV7-9
CAWRTQGAGNSPLHF TGTGCCTGGAGGACCCAGGGGGCGGGGAATTCACCCCTCCACTTT once TRBJ1-6 TRBD1 TRBV30
CASRTNSNSFSGANVLTF TGTGCCAGCAGAACTAATTCCAACTCCTTCTCTGGGGCCAACGTCCTGACTTTC once TRBJ2-6 - TRBV7-2
CASSLTGTSYEQYF TGTGCCAGCAGCTTAACAGGGACCTCCTACGAGCAGTACTTC few TRBJ2-7 - TRBV6-5
CASSPEGYEQYF TGTGCCAGCAGCCCTGAAGGGTACGAGCAGTACTTC - TRBJ2-7 - TRBV7-8
CASSSTGTMNTEAFF TGCGCCAGCAGCTCGACAGGTACCATGAACACTGAAGCTTTCTTT - TRBJ1-1 - TRBV5-1
CANWTGGRSYTF TGTGCCAACTGGACAGGGGGCAGAAGCTACACCTTC - TRBJ1-2 TRBD1 TRBV2
CASSPGGADTQYF TGTGCCAGCAGCCCCGGAGGAGCAGATACGCAGTATTTT once TRBJ2-3 - TRBV11-2
CASSFWEGADTQYF TGTGCCAGCAGCTTCTGGGAGGGAGCAGATACGCAGTATTTT - TRBJ2-3 TRBD2 TRBV7-2
CASSRTSGRRNEQFF TGCGCCAGCAGCCGGACTAGCGGGAGACGAAATGAGCAGTTCTTC - TRBJ2-1 TRBD2 TRBV5-1
CASSSRGAEETQYF TGCGCCAGCAGCTCACGGGGGGCCGAAGAGACCCAGTACTTC - TRBJ2-5 - TRBV5-1
CSARRETQYF TGCAGTGCTAGACGGGAGACCCAGTACTTC once TRBJ2-5 - TRBV20-1
CASGGPAGVSQYF TGTGCCAGCGGAGGCCCCGCCGGTGTATCCCAGTACTTC - TRBJ2-5 - TRBV5-5
CASRLQGIPYGYTF TGTGCCAGTAGACTACAGGGGATCCCCTATGGCTACACCTTC - TRBJ1-2 TRBD1 TRBV19
CASSLRELGGYTF TGTGCCAGCAGTTTGAGGGAGTTGGGTGGCTACACCTTC - TRBJ1-2 - TRBV12-3/TRBV12-4
CASSIRHTREAFF TGTGCCAGCAGTATTCGACATACGCGTGAAGCTTTCTTT - TRBJ1-1 - TRBV12-3/TRBV12-4
CASSRRRDRGNEKLFF TGTGCCAGCAGCCGGAGGCGAGACAGGGGAAATGAAAAACTGTTTTTT - TRBJ1-4 TRBD1 TRBV5-5
CATSRDLVYEQYF TGTGCCACCAGCAGAGATCTGGTCTACGAGCAGTACTTC - TRBJ2-7 - TRBV15
CASSLGPGAGNTIYF TGCGCCAGCAGCTTGGGGCCAGGGGCGGGAAACACCATATATTTT - TRBJ1-3 - TRBV5-1
CASSDWAGAYEQYF TGTGCCAGCAGTGACTGGGCAGGGGCCTACGAGCAGTACTTC - TRBJ2-7 - TRBV2
CASSARGEESGADTQYF TGTGCCAGCAGCGCAAGGGGCGAGGAATCCGGGGCAGATACGCAGTATTTT once TRBJ2-3 - TRBV9
CASSRQGLGNQPQHF TGTGCCAGCAGTCGTCAGGGGTTAGGAAATCAGCCCCAGCATTTT once TRBJ1-5 - TRBV6-2/TRBV6-3
CASSERSYGYTF TGTGCCAGCAGTGAAAGGTCCTATGGCTACACCTTC - TRBJ1-2 - TRBV2
CASSLRTGDNYGYTF TGTGCCAGCAGCCTGAGGACAGGGGACAACTATGGCTACACCTTC - TRBJ1-2 TRBD1 TRBV7-2
CASSLEGASGGYNEQFF TGTGCCAGCAGCTTAGAGGGGGCTAGCGGGGGATACAATGAGCAGTTCTTC - TRBJ2-1 TRBD2 TRBV7-8
CASSISDRAFYEQYF TGTGCCAGTAGTATCTCGGACAGGGCCTTCTACGAGCAGTACTTC - TRBJ2-7 TRBD1 TRBV19
CASSATGHHQETQYF TGTGCCAGCAGCGCCACGGGACACCACCAAGAGACCCAGTACTTC - TRBJ2-5 - TRBV9
CATSRVWGTSGSEQYF TGTGCCACCAGCAGGGTCTGGGGGACTAGCGGGAGCGAGCAGTACTTC - TRBJ2-7 TRBD2 TRBV15
CASSQRGLASGLAGELFF TGTGCCAGCAGCCAGAGAGGACTGGCTAGCGGGTTGGCCGGGGAGCTGTTTTTT - TRBJ2-2 TRBD2 TRBV14
CASSEAGGGTDTQYF TGTGCCAGCAGTGAAGCGGGAGGGGGTACAGATACGCAGTATTTT once TRBJ2-3 - TRBV6-1
CATSDNRDRGRNEQFF TGTGCCACCAGTGATAATCGGGACAGGGGGCGCAATGAGCAGTTCTTC - TRBJ2-1 TRBD1 TRBV24-1
CASSFPSSYEQYF TGTGCCAGCAGTTTCCCTAGCTCCTACGAGCAGTACTTC - TRBJ2-7 - TRBV7-2
CASSLGGQPQHF TGTGCCAGCAGTTTGGGAGGGCAGCCCCAGCATTTT - TRBJ1-5 - TRBV12-3/TRBV12-4
CASSLGDPSDNEQFF TGTGCCAGCAGCTTAGGGGACCCCTCGGACAATGAGCAGTTCTTC - TRBJ2-1 - TRBV7-9
CAWSGGTHPYEQYF TGTGCCTGGAGTGGGGGGACACATCCCTACGAGCAGTACTTC - TRBJ2-7 - TRBV30